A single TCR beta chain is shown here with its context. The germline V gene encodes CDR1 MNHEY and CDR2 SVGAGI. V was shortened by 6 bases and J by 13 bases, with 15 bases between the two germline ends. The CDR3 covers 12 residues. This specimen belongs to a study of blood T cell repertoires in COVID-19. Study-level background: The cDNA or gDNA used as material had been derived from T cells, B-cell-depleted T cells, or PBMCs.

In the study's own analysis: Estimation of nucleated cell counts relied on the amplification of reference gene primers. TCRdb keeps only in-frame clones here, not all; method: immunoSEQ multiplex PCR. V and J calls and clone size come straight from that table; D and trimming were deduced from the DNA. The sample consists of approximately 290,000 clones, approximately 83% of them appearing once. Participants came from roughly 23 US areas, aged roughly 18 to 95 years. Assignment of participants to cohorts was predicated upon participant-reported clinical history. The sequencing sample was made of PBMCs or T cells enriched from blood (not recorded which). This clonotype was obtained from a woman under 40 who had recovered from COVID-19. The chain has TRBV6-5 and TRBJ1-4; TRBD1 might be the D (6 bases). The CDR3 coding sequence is TGTGCCAGCAGAGGCCCAGGGACACCACTGTTTTTT. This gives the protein CASRGPGTPLFF.